One and the same sample provided the 2 T cell receptor beta chains below, sequenced in a study of vaccination and CD4 T cells after COVID-19. Researchers used the Oncomine TCR Beta short-read assay to sequence DNA from cultured CD4+ T cells. TCRdb recomputed calls from the PCR reads with MiXCR, one row per CDR3 protein. The table includes 2,000 to 2,500 distinct CDR3 sequences, around 18% detected once. These receptors' antigens are unknown. The treatment here: roughly ten-day PBMC culture with coronavirus spike peptide pools or control peptides (ViraFEST assay). Pre-COVID-19 pandemic sampling (2011-2018) yielded the unexposed donor's CD4+ T cells. Sequencing was done on a sample of CD4+ T cells from blood, cultured in vitro. These receptor sequences come from a human donor in good health.

V and J are TRBV2 and TRBJ2-7, with D perhaps matching TRBD1 or TRBD2 (6 bases each). Deletions cut 4 bases from V and 11 bases from J, with 18 bases between. Per germline, CDR1 SNHLY and CDR2 FYNNEI. The CDR3 runs 13 residues. CDR3 nucleotide sequence: TGTGCCAGCAGTGTAATCTTAAGGGGGGAAGAGTACTTC. Protein product: CASSVILRGEEYF.

This clonotype qualifies as medium-sized. The chain has TRBV20-1 and TRBJ1-5; D might be TRBD1 (6 bases). The V end lost 0 bases, the J end lost 13 bases, and 22 bases lay between the germline ends. This CDR3 is 15 amino acids long. Looked up from germline, CDR1 is DFQATT and CDR2 is SNEGSKA (reference sequence). The CDR3 nucleotides read TGCAGTGCTAGAGATTTTGCGGTAGGGACACGGGTTCAGCATTTT. This sequence encodes CSARDFAVGTRVQHF.